The source of this T cell receptor (beta chain) is a study of cytomegalovirus exposure and HLA in healthy donors. Across the whole study: Early released data comprised 80 million to 100 million unique TCRs from HLA-typed donors. Most genotyped donors, roughly 80% of 398, had Caucasian-associated genetic ancestry. Broader study findings: V- and J-gene trimming in TCR beta was tied to a missense DCLRE1C variant by an analysis performed later.

Turning to this clone: The antigen remains undetermined.

This PCR relied on a set of 60 Vbeta primers and 13 Jbeta primers. Method: immunoSEQ multiplex PCR; TCRdb's copy keeps in-frame clones and lacks some. The table for this sample gives about 170,000 clones. This CDR3 region has 15 residues. V shed 8 bases, J shed 5 bases, and the junction held 10 bases outside the gene matches. Germline lookup yields CDR1 LGHNA and CDR2 YSLEER. This sequence was found in a woman between 18 and 29 years old in good health and CMV-seropositive. The chain combines TRBV4-3 with TRBJ2-2; TRBD2 matches at 8 bases. Sequencing was carried out using PBMCs. The CDR3 spells CASRPGGPSTGELFF. The CDR3 nucleotides read TGCGCCAGCCGCCCGGGGGGGCCAAGTACCGGGGAGCTGTTTTTT.